Each of the 28 T cell receptor beta chains below was sequenced from the same sample in a study of technical replicates of blood from several donors. TCRdb's copy holds only in-frame clones and misses some; the assay was immunoSEQ multiplex PCR. The sample holds tens of thousands of clones, approximately 94% seen once. The source material was T cells isolated from PBMCs. All receptors derive from a human donor in good health.

The chain recombines TRBV4-3 with TRBJ2-7; maybe TRBD2 (7 bases). This CDR3 is built from 14 residues. The germline V gene encodes CDR1 LGHNA and CDR2 YSLEER. Between the trimmed V and J ends, which lost 1 base and 3 bases, there was a span of 10 bases. This chain's CDR3 is CASSQAGGLYEQYF. The CDR3 DNA sequence: TGCGCCAGCAGCCAAGCGGGGGGCCTCTACGAGCAGTACTTC.

A single count supports this clone. The chain links TRBV9 to TRBJ2-7; D is unresolved. CDR1 SGDLS and CDR2 YYNGEE come from the germline V gene. The CDR3 runs to 13 residues. Trimming removed 4 bases at V and 5 bases at J, with 13 bases between. In nucleotides, the CDR3 is TGTGCCAGCAGCTACGACGCGGCGGACGAGCAGTACTTC. Its protein is CASSYDAADEQYF.

The chain is built from TRBV27 and TRBJ2-2; the D is unclear. V shed 3 bases and J shed 1 base, with 3 bases lying between them. The germline CDR1 and CDR2 sequences are MNHEY and SMNVEV (reference sequence). CDR3 length: 13 amino acids. CDR3 nucleotides: TGTGCCAGCAGTTTCCGGAACACCGGGGAGCTGTTTTTT. It specifies CASSFRNTGELFF.

In its sample, this clone was seen once. CDR3 sequence: CASSFMPGKNIQYF. The CDR3 bases are TGCGCCAGCAGCTTTATGCCAGGAAAAAACATTCAGTACTTC. The chain combines TRBV5-1 with TRBJ2-4; no clear D. V lost 2 bases, J lost 4 bases, and 10 bases lay in between. The CDR3 totals 14 residues. Looked up from germline, CDR1 is SGHRS and CDR2 is YFSETQ.

The rearrangement links TRBV10-3 to TRBJ2-2; D is perhaps TRBD2 (5 bases). This CDR3 spans 14 amino acids. V lost 4 bases and J lost 1, with 7 bases in between. Germline V CDR1 and CDR2: ENHRY, SYGVKD. This CDR3 is CAISASGNTGELFF. The DNA for the CDR3 is TGTGCCATCAGTGCCAGCGGGAACACCGGGGAGCTGTTTTTT.

The chain links TRBV30 to TRBJ2-2; D gene uncertain. Germline V lookup: CDR1 GTSNPN, CDR2 SVGIG (reference sequence). The CDR3 runs 13 residues. Trimming stripped 0 bases from V and 6 bases from J, with 8 bases between. Written as DNA, the CDR3 is TGTGCCTGGAGTGTTACGGGTTCCGGGGAGCTGTTTTTT. This codes for CAWSVTGSGELFF.

V and J are TRBV6-7 and TRBJ2-1; D call uncertain. TRBV6-7 is an ORF, and what it does is uncertain. The CDR3 runs to 16 residues. The V end was cut by 2 bases, the J end by 5 bases, with 16 bases between. The CDR3 DNA sequence: TGTGCCAGCAGTTACCCCAGGTACCATATCGACAATGAGCAGTTCTTC. Encoded protein: CASSYPRYHIDNEQFF.

The V and J genes are TRBV10-3 and TRBJ2-7; 7 nucleotides agree with TRBD2. V was clipped by 6 bases and J by 5 bases; unmatched bases: 7. The CDR3 length is 13 residues. CDR1 is ENHRY, CDR2 SYGVKD, per germline. CDR3 residues: CAISGLVVDEQYF. CDR3 coding DNA: TGTGCCATCAGCGGACTAGTCGTCGACGAGCAGTACTTC.

V is TRBV29-1 and J is TRBJ2-3; 8 nucleotides align to TRBD1. V dropped 7 bases and J dropped 5; count of bases not matched to a gene: 8. This CDR3 contains 13 residues. Germline V gene sequence: CDR1 SQVTM, CDR2 ANQGSEA. The CDR3 is CSARTGSIDTQYF. The CDR3 DNA follows: TGCAGCGCCCGGACAGGGTCCATAGATACGCAGTATTTT.

This chain links TRBV7-9 with TRBJ1-2, with D tentatively TRBD1 (5 bases). V was cut by 1 base and J by 4 bases, with 10 bases left in between. The CDR3 sequence is 14 residues long. Per the germline V gene, CDR1 is SEHNR and CDR2 is FQNEAQ (reference sequence). The CDR3 region is CASSLVQGPYGYTF. In nucleotides, the CDR3 is TGTGCCAGCAGCTTAGTTCAGGGCCCCTATGGCTACACCTTC.

The chain is built from TRBV7-6 and TRBJ2-1; weak D call: TRBD2 (5 bases). The V end was cut by 5 bases, the J end by 8 bases, with 19 bases between. The CDR3 runs 15 residues. The germline V gene encodes CDR1 SGHVS and CDR2 FNYEAQ. CDR3 sequence reads: CASSPRTDPIHEQFF. The CDR3 DNA reads as TGTGCCAGCAGCCCGCGGACTGACCCGATCCATGAGCAGTTCTTC.

The V and J genes are TRBV9 and TRBJ2-3; D is undetermined. CDR3 length equals 15 residues. Between the trimmed V and J ends, which lost 3 bases and 0 bases, there was a span of 11 bases. Germline V gives CDR1 SGDLS, CDR2 YYNGEE. The CDR3, as DNA: TGTGCCAGCAGCGCCTCTACCACTAGCACAGATACGCAGTATTTT. This gives the protein CASSASTTSTDTQYF.

This chain links TRBV5-1 with TRBJ1-1; TRBD1 matches at 7 bases. Trimming at V came to 4 bases and at J to 3 bases, leaving 9 bases not matched to a gene. This CDR3 is built from 15 residues. Germline CDR1 SGHRS, CDR2 YFSETQ. The CDR3 bases are TGCGCCAGCAGCGTCTACAGGGGATCAGACACTGAAGCTTTCTTT. This codes for CASSVYRGSDTEAFF.

The J gene is TRBJ1-1, the V gene TRBV5-1, with D possibly TRBD1 on 5 matching bases. The CDR3 sequence is 13 residues long. The V gene's germline CDR1 is SGHRS and CDR2 YFSETQ. V was pared by 2 bases and J by 8 bases, with 13 bases between. The CDR3 region is CASSLDNRPEAFF. The CDR3 bases are TGCGCCAGCAGCTTAGATAACAGGCCAGAAGCTTTCTTT.

This chain uses TRBV30 with TRBJ2-7, with TRBD1 identical over 9 bases. The CDR3 consists of 12 residues. Germline CDR1 GTSNPN, CDR2 SVGIG (reference sequence). The CDR3 DNA follows: TGTGCTTCCGGGACAGGGTTTTACGAGCAGTACTTC. It is translated as CASGTGFYEQYF. Full variable domain (rest looked up from reference TRBV30 and TRBJ2-7): SQTIHQWPATLVQPVGSPLSLECTVEGTSNPNLYWYRQAAGRGLQLLFYSVGIGQISSEVPQNLSASRPQDRQFILSSKKLLLSDSGFYLCASGTGFYEQYFGPGTRLTVT.

The rearrangement joins TRBV28 to TRBJ2-7; 8 bases map to TRBD2. Germline CDR1 is MDHEN and CDR2 is SYDVKM. The CDR3 is 13 residues long. After removal of 10 bases from V and 5 bases from J, the junction contained 10 bases not matched to a gene. CDR3 in DNA: TGTGCCATCACGGCGGGGGGTAGAGACGAGCAGTACTTC. This gives the protein CAITAGGRDEQYF.

The chain recombines TRBV30 with TRBJ1-5; TRBD1 might be the D (5 bases). Trimming removed 0 bases at V and 7 bases at J, with 19 bases between. Germline V gives CDR1 GTSNPN, CDR2 SVGIG (reference sequence). The length of the CDR3 is 16 residues. The CDR3 DNA reads as TGTGCCTGGAGTGTAAGGGGCCAGGTCCCCCACCAGCCCCAGCATTTT. This encodes CAWSVRGQVPHQPQHF.

The genes are TRBV15 and TRBJ1-5; D remains ambiguous. The ends were cut back, 1 base at V and 3 bases at J, with 7 bases in the middle. The CDR3 covers 14 residues. CDR1 is LNHNV and CDR2 is YYDKDF in the germline V gene (reference sequence). The CDR3 region has the DNA TGTGCCACCAGCAGAGCTTTTCCCAATCAGCCCCAGCATTTT. It encodes CATSRAFPNQPQHF.

The chain joins TRBV14 to TRBJ1-4, with D perhaps matching TRBD1 (6 bases). Germline CDR1 reads SGHDN; CDR2 reads FVKESK. Trimming took 5 bases from V and 6 from J, leaving 16 bases between them. The length of the CDR3 is 15 residues. In DNA, the CDR3 is TGTGCCAGCAGCTACAGGGTTACGGTGGATGAAAAACTGTTTTTT. Amino acid sequence: CASSYRVTVDEKLFF.

J is TRBJ2-7 and V is TRBV5-1; 8 nucleotides match TRBD1. Germline V CDR1 and CDR2: SGHRS, YFSETQ. The CDR3 totals 13 residues. J lost 3 bases, V lost 1 base, and 0 bases had no gene match. In DNA, the CDR3 is TGCGCCAGCAGCTTGACAGGGGGCTACGAGCAGTACTTC. This translates into CASSLTGGYEQYF.

V usage is TRBV10-3 and J usage is TRBJ1-1; weak D call: TRBD1 (6 bases). Germline V gene data show CDR1 as ENHRY and CDR2 as SYGVKD. V was pared by 0 bases and J by 2 bases, with 7 bases between. The CDR3 length is 14 residues. The CDR3 loop is CAISESTGNTEAFF. The CDR3 DNA is TGTGCCATCAGTGAGTCGACAGGTAACACTGAAGCTTTCTTT.

The chain recombines TRBV7-2 with TRBJ2-1, with 7 bases aligning to TRBD2. This CDR3 comprises 16 residues. After removal of 4 bases from V and 5 bases from J, the junction contained 11 bases not matched to a gene. Germline CDR1 and CDR2: SGHTA and FQGNSA. The CDR3 DNA reads TGTGCCAGCAGCTGGAAACGGCGGGAGCTCGACAATGAGCAGTTCTTC. This codes for CASSWKRRELDNEQFF.

This sequence joins TRBV30 and TRBJ1-1; 9 bases align to TRBD1. The ends lost 3 bases at V and 7 bases at J; junction bases unmatched: 9. This CDR3 has 14 residues. Germline CDR1 reads GTSNPN; CDR2 reads SVGIG (reference sequence). The CDR3 DNA sequence: TGTGCCTGGAGGAGGACAGGGGATTGGATTGAAGCTTTCTTT. Translated, it gives CAWRRTGDWIEAFF.

This chain connects TRBV9 to TRBJ2-7; TRBD2 is a possible D gene (6 bases). The CDR3 sequence is 15 residues long. Germline CDR1 SGDLS, CDR2 YYNGEE. V shed 2 bases and J shed 13 bases, with 25 bases lying between them. The CDR3 region is CASSVSRDREFSPYF. Written as DNA, the CDR3 is TGTGCCAGCAGCGTGAGCCGGGACCGGGAGTTTTCACCTTACTTC. Full variable domain (missing parts from reference TRBV9 and TRBJ2-7): DSGVTQTPKHLITATGQRVTLRCSPRSGDLSVYWYQQSLDQGLQFLIQYYNGEERAKGNILERFSAQQFPDLHSELNLSSLELGDSALYFCASSVSRDREFSPYFGPGTRLTVT.

This clone was picked up one time. The chain uses TRBV15 and TRBJ2-1; TRBD2 agrees at 10 bases. Germline assignment: CDR1 LNHNV and CDR2 YYDKDF (reference sequence). The CDR3 runs 17 residues. V lost 0 bases and J lost 7; bases outside the gene matches: 9. CDR3 loop: CATSREKLAGARNEQFF. In nucleotides, the CDR3 is TGTGCCACCAGCAGAGAGAAGCTAGCGGGAGCACGAAATGAGCAGTTCTTC.

The chain carries TRBV27 and TRBJ1-2; TRBD1 matches 8 bases. This CDR3 region has 15 residues. Germline CDR1 MNHEY, CDR2 SMNVEV (reference sequence). J gave up 6 bases and V 4 bases, and 10 bases lay outside the gene matches. The CDR3 DNA is TGTGCCAGCAGTTCCGGGACAGGTACTTCCCATGGCTACACCTTC. It specifies CASSSGTGTSHGYTF.

The chain links TRBV9 to TRBJ2-7; D may be TRBD2 (6 bases). The V gene lost 4 bases and the J gene lost 5 bases, with 19 bases spanning the gap. The CDR3 runs 15 residues. The V gene's germline CDR1 is SGDLS and CDR2 YYNGEE. DNA of the CDR3: TGTGCCAGCAGCTTCTCGGGGGACCCCCTTGACGAGCAGTACTTC. Translating it yields CASSFSGDPLDEQYF.

The chain recombines TRBV29-1 with TRBJ1-2, with no clear D. V gave up 7 bases and J gave up 2 bases, with 8 bases separating them. The CDR3 loop spans 11 amino acids. The V gene's germline CDR1 is SQVTM and CDR2 ANQGSEA. CDR3 in DNA: TGCAGCGCCACAGACAACTATGGCTACACCTTC. Its translation is CSATDNYGYTF.